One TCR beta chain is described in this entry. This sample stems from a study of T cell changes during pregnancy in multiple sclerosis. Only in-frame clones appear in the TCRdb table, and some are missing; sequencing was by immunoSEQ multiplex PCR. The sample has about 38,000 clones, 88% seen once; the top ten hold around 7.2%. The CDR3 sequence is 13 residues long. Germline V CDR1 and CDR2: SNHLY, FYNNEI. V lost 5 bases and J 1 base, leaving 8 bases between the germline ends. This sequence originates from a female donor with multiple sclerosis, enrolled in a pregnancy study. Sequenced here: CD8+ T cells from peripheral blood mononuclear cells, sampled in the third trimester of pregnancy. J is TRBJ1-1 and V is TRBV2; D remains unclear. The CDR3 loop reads CASSPMRNTEAFF. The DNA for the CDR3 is TGTGCCAGCAGTCCGATGCGGAACACTGAAGCTTTCTTT.